The present entry profiles one TCR beta chain with its context. Its antigen remains unidentified. The CDR3 contains 15 residues. Germline loops: CDR1 MNHEY, CDR2 SVGAGI. The V and J ends lost 3 bases and 2 bases, in that order; junction bases with no gene match: 7. This table comes from immunoSEQ multiplex PCR, and its TCRdb copy is limited to in-frame clones, with some not included. The sample lists 160,000 or so clones, around four fifths occurring once. The donors were in the approximately 120-subject validation cohort; that cohort was separate from the roughly 700-subject first cohort. The sample is drawn from a study of cytomegalovirus exposure and HLA in healthy donors. Overall study findings and caveats: While the bulk of TCR sequences proved rare, some public TCRs turned up in many donors.

The chain uses TRBV6-5 and TRBJ2-7, with 7 bases lining up with TRBD2. The clonotype originates from a man aged 25-40 years in good health and CMV-seropositive. Sequencing was done on a sample of PBMCs. In DNA, the CDR3 is TGTGCCAGCAGTTATAATAGCGGGCCCCCCTACGAGCAGTACTTC. Its protein is CASSYNSGPPYEQYF.